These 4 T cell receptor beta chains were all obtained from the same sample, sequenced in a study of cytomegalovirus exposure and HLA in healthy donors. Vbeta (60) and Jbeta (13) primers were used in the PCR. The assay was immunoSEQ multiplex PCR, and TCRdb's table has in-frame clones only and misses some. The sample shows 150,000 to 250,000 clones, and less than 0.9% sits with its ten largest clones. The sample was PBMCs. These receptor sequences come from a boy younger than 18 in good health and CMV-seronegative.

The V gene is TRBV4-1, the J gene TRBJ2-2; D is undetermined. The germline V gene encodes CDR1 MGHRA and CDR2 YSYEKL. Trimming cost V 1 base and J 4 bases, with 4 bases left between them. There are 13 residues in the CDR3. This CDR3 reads CASSQAVTGELFF. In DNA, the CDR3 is TGCGCCAGCAGCCAAGCCGTCACCGGGGAGCTGTTTTTT.

DNA for the CDR3: TGTGCCAGCACCCTACTGACAGTATTCTATGGCTACACCTTC. This translates into CASTLLTVFYGYTF. The chain couples TRBV6-6 to TRBJ1-2; D is perhaps TRBD1 (5 bases). The germline V gene encodes CDR1 MNHNY and CDR2 SVGAGI (reference sequence). V was trimmed by 7 bases and J by 4 bases, leaving 16 bases between them. The CDR3 extends over 14 amino acids.

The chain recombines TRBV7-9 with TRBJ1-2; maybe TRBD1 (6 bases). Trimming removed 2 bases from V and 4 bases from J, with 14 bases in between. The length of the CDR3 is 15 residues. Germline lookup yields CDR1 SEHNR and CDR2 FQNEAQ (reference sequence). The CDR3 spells CASSLTAGVSYGYTF. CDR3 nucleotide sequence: TGTGCCAGCAGCTTAACTGCAGGGGTTTCCTATGGCTACACCTTC.

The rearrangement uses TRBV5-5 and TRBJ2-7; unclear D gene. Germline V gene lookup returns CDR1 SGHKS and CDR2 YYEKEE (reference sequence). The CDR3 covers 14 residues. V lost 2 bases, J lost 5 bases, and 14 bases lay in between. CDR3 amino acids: CASSLFSEVDEQYF. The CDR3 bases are TGTGCCAGCAGCTTATTTTCCGAGGTGGACGAGCAGTACTTC. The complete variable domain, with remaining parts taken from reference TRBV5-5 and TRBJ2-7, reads DAGVTQSPTHLIKTRGQQVTLRCSPISGHKSVSWYQQVLGQGPQFIFQYYEKEERGRGNFPDRFSARQFPNYSSELNVNALLLGDSALYLCASSLFSEVDEQYFGPGTRLTVT.